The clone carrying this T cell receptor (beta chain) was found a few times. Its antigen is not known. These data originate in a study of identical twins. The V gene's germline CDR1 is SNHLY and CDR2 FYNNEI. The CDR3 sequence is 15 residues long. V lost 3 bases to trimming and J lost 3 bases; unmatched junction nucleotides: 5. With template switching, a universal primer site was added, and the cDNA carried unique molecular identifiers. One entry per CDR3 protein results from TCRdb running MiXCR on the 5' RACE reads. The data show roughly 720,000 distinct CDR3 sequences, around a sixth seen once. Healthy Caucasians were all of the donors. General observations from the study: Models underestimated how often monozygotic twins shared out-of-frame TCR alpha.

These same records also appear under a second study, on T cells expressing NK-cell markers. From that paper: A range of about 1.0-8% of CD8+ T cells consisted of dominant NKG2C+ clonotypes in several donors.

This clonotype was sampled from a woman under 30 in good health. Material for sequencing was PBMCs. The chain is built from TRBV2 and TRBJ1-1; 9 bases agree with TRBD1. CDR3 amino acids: CASSETGTGYTEAFF. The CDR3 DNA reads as TGTGCCAGCAGTGAGACCGGGACAGGGTACACTGAAGCTTTCTTT.